The clone carrying this TCR beta chain was recorded at least ten times. Its cognate antigen is unknown. The source material, RNA transcripts, was used to amplify TCR beta CDR3 regions. Researchers ran a first-round RT-PCR on the TCR CDR3 using the HTBI primer set. TCRdb re-derived calls from the multiplex PCR reads in MiXCR, one entry per CDR3 protein. The sample carries roughly 500,000 distinct CDR3 sequences, 46% recorded once. This record belongs to a study of T cells in Graves' hyperthyroidism and ophthalmopathy. V lost 2 bases, J lost 4 bases, and 5 bases lay in between. The CDR3 loop spans 11 amino acids. Germline V lookup: CDR1 DFQATT, CDR2 SNEGSKA (reference sequence). Any patient presenting with uncontrolled infection, other autoimmune disease, pregnancy or lactation was left out. Thyroid ultrasound, orbital computed tomography, clinical symptoms, and serum thyroxine and TRAb underpinned diagnoses.

Whole-study results and caveats: Before onset, ophthalmopathy was predicted by the model a median roughly 6.8 months earlier.

The sequencing input was peripheral blood or thyroid tissue (not recorded which). The TCR sequence derives from an adult woman with Graves' disease, either hyperthyroidism or ophthalmopathy (not recorded which). This rearrangement joins TRBV20-1 to TRBJ1-1; D remains unclear. The CDR3 here is CSARFSTEAFF. The CDR3 DNA follows: TGCAGTGCTAGATTTAGCACTGAAGCTTTCTTT.